This TCR beta chain was profiled in a study of spatial heterogeneity in lung cancer. Study in general: Each time, sequencing found more beta-chain sequences than alpha-chain sequences.

Each TCR cDNA molecule bore a unique molecular identifier. TCRdb called the 5' RACE reads again in MiXCR, with one record for every CDR3 protein. The data contain approximately 12,000 distinct CDR3 sequences, 14% of them singletons. Specified time point: sample taken at primary tumor resection. No cells were sorted before sequencing. The whole RNA sequenced was extracted from tumor, nontumor lung or frozen PBMC. Donors were around 70 untreated early-stage non-small cell lung cancer patients. Study results and limitations: In blood, ubiquitous expanded tumor TCRs appeared more at resection than follow-up.

With respect to this clonotype: The antigen is undetermined.

The CDR3 has 12 amino acids. Germline V gives CDR1 SGHVS, CDR2 FNYEAQ. The V end was cut by 5 bases, the J end by 5 bases, with 9 bases between. The sequences come from PBMCs, collected at surgery. The origin of this receptor is a female donor with early-stage non-small cell lung cancer. V gene TRBV7-6 combines with J gene TRBJ2-5; D is ambiguous. Written as DNA, the CDR3 is TGTGCCAGCAGCCGCTCAGCGGAGACCCAGTACTTC. Translating gives CASSRSAETQYF.